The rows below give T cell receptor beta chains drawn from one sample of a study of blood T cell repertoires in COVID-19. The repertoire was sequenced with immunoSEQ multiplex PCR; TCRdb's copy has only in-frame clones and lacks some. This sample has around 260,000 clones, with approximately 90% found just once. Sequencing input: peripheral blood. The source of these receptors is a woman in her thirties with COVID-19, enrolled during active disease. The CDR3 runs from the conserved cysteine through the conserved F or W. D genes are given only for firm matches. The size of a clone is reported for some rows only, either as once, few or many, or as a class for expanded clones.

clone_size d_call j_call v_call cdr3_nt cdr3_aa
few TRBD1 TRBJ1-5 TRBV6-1 TGTGCCAGCAGTGGGACGGACAGGGGAGGTGGTCAGCCCCAGCATTTT CASSGTDRGGGQPQHF
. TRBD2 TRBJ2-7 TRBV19 TGTGCCAGTAGTGAGGTAGCGGGGGCCTACGAGCAGTACTTC CASSEVAGAYEQYF
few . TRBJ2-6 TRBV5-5 TGTGCCAGCAGCTTGGCGGGGTTTGGGGCCAACGTCCTGACTTTC CASSLAGFGANVLTF
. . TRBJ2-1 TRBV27 TGTGCCAGCAGTTTATTTGGGGACATCTCCTACAATGAGCAGTTCTTC CASSLFGDISYNEQFF
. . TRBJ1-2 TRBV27 TGTGCCAGCAGTTTATCAACAGGAGATGGCTACACCTTC CASSLSTGDGYTF
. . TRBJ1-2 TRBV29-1 TGCAGCGTTGAGGCAGGGGCAAACTATGGCTACACCTTC CSVEAGANYGYTF
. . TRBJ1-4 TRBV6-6 TGTGCCAGCAGCCACGGGGGGGGAGGTTTAAAACTGTTTTTT CASSHGGGGLKLFF
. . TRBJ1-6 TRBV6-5 TGTGCCAGCAGCAGGAAGGGGTCAGATAATTCACCCCTCCACTTT CASSRKGSDNSPLHF
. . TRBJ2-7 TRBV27 TGTGCCAGCAGACCGACAGGAATTCTGGACGAGCAGTACTTC CASRPTGILDEQYF
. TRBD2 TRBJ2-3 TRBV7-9 TGTGCCAGCAGCTTAGAATGGACTAGCGGCACAGATACGCAGTATTTT CASSLEWTSGTDTQYF
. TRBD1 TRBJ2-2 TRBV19 TGTGCCAGTTCCCAACAGGGGGCAATCGGGGAGCTGTTTTTT CASSQQGAIGELFF
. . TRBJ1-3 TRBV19 TGTGCCACAACCTCCCCGGGGATAGCCTCTGGAAACACCATATATTTT CATTSPGIASGNTIYF
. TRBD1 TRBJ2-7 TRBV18 TGTGCCAGCTCACCTGCCGGGACAGGGGGGTACGAGCAGTACTTC CASSPAGTGGYEQYF
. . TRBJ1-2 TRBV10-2 TGCGCCAGCAGTGAGCCCGGGACTTTGTATGGCTACACCTTC CASSEPGTLYGYTF
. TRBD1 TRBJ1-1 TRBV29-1 TGCAGCGTCCGACAGGGGGACACTGAAGCTTTCTTT CSVRQGDTEAFF
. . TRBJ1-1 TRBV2 TGTGCCAGCAGGGGCAGATCGAACACTGAAGCTTTCTTT CASRGRSNTEAFF
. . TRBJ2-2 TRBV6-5 TGTGCCAGCAGAACGAATCCGGCGAACACCGGGGAGCTGTTTTTT CASRTNPANTGELFF
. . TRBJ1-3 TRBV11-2 TGTGCCAGCAGCTTAGGATCGACTTCCATATATTTT CASSLGSTSIYF
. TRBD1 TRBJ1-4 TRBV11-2 TGTGCCAGCAGCTTAGTCGGACAGGGGAAGGCTGAAAAACTGTTTTTT CASSLVGQGKAEKLFF